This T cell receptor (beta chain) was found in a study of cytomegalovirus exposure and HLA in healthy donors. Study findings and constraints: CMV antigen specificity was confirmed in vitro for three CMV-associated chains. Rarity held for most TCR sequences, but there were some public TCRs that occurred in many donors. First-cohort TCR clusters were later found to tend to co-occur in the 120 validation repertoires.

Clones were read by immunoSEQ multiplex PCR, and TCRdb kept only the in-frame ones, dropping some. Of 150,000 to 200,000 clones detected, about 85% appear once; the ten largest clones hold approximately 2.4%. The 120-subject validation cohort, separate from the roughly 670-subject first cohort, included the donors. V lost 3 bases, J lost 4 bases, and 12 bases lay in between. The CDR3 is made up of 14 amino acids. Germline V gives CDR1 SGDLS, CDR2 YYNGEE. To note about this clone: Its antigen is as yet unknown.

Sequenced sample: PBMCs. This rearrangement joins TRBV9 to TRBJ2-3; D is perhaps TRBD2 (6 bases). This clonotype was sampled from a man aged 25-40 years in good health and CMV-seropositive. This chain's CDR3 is CASSDRLVADTQYF. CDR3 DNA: TGTGCCAGCAGCGACCGACTAGTCGCAGATACGCAGTATTTT. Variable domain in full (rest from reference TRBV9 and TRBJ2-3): DSGVTQTPKHLITATGQRVTLRCSPRSGDLSVYWYQQSLDQGLQFLIQYYNGEERAKGNILERFSAQQFPDLHSELNLSSLELGDSALYFCASSDRLVADTQYFGPGTRLTVL.